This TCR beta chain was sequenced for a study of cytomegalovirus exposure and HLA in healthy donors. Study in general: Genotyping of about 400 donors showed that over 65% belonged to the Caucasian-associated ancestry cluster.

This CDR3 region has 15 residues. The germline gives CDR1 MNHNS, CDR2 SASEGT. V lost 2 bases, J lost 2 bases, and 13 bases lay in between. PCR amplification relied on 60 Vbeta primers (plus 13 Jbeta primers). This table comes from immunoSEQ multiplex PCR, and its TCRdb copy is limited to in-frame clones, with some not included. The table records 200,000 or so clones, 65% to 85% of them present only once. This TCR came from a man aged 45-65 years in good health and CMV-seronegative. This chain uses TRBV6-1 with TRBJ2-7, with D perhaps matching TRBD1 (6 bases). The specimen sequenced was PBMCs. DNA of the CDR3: TGTGCCAGCAGTGAAAATACGGGACACGCCTACGAGCAGTACTTC. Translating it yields CASSENTGHAYEQYF.